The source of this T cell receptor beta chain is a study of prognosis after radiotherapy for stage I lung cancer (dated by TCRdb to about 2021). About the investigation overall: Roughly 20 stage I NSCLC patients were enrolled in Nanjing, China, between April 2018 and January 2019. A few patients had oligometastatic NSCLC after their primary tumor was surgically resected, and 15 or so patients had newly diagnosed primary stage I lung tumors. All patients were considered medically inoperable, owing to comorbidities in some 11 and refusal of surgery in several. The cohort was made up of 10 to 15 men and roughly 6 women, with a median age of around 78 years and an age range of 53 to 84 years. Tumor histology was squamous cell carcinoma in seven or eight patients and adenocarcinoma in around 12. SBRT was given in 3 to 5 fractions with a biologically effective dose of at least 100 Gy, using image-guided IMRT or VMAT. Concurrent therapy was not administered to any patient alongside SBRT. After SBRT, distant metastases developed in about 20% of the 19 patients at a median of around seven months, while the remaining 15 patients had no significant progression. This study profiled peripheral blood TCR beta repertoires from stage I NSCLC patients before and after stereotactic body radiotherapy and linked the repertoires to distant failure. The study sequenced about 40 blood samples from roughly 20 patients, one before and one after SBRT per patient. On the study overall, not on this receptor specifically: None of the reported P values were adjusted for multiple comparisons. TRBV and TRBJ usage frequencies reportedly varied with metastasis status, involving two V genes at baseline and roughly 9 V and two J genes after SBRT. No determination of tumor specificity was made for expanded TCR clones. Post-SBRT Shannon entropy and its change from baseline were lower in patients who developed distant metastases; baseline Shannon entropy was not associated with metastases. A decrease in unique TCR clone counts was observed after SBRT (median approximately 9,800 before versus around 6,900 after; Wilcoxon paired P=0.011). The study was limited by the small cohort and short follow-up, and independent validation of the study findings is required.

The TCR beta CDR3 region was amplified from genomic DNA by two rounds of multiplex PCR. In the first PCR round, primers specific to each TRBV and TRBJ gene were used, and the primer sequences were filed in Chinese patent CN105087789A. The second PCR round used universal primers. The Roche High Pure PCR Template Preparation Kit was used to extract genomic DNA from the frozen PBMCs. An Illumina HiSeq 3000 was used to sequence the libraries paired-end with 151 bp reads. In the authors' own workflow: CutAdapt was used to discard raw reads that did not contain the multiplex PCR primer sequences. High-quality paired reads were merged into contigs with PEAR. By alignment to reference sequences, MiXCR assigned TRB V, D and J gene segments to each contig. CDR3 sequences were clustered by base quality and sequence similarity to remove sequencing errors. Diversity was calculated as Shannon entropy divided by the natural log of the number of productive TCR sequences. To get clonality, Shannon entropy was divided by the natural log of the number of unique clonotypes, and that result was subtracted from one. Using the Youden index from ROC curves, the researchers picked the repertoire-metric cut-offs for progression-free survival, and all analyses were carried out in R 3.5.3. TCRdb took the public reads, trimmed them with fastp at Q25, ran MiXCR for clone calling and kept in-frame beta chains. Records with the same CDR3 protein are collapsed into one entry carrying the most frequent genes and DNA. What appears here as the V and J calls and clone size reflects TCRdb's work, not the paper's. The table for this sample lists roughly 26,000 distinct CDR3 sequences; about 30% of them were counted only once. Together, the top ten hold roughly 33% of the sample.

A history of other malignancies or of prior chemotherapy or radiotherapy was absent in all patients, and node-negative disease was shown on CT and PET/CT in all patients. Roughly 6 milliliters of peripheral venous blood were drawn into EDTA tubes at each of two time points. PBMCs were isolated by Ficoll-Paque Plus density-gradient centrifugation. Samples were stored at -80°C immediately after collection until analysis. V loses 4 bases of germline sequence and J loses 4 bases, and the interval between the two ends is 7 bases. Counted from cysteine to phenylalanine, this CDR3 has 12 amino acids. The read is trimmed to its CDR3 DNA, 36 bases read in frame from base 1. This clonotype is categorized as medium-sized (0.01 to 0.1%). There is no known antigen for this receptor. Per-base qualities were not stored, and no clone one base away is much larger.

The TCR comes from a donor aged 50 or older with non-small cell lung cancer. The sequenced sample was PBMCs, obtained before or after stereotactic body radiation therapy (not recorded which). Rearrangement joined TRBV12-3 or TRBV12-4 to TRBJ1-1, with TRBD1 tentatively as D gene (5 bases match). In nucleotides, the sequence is TGTGCCAGCAGTTGGGGGGTCACTGAAGCTTTCTTT. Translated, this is CASSWGVTEAFF.